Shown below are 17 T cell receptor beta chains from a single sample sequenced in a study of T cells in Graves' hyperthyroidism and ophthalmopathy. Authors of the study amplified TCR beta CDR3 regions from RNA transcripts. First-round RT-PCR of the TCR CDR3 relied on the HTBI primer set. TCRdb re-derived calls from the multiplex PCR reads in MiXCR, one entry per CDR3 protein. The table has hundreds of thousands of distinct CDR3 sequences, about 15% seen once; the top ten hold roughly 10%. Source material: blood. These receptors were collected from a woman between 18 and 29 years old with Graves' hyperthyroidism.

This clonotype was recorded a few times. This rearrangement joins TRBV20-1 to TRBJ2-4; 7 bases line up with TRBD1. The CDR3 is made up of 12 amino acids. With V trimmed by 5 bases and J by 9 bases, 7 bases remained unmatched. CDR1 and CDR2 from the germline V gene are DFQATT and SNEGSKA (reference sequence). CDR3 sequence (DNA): TGCAGTGCTGAAGACAGGGTTGGCATTCAGTACTTC. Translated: CSAEDRVGIQYF.

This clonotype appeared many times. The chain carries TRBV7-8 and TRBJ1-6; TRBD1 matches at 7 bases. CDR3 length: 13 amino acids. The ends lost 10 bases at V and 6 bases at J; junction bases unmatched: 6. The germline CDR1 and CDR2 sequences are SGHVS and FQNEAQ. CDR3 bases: TGTGCCATAGGTCGGGACAGTAATTCACCCCTCCACTTT. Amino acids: CAIGRDSNSPLHF.

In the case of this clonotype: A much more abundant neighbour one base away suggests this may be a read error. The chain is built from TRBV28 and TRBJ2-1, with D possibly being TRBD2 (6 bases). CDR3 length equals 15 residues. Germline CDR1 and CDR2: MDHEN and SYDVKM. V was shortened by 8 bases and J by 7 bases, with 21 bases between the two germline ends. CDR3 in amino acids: CASFPEGTRPNEQFF. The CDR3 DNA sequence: TGTGCCAGCTTCCCGGAGGGCACCAGGCCAAATGAGCAGTTCTTC.

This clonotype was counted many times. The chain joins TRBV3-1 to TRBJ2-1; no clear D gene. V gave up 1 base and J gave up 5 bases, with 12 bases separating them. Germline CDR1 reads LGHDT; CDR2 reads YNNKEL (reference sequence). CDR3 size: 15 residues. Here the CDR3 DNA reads TGTGCCAGCAGCCAAGTTCGGCTGACGCACAATGAGCAGTTCTTC. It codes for CASSQVRLTHNEQFF.

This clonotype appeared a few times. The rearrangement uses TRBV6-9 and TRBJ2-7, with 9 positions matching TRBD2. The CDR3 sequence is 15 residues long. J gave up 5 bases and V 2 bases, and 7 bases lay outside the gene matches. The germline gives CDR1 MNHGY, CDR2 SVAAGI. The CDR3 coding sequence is TGTGCCAGCAGTTATAATTCGACTAGCGGTCACGAGCAGTACTTC. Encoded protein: CASSYNSTSGHEQYF.

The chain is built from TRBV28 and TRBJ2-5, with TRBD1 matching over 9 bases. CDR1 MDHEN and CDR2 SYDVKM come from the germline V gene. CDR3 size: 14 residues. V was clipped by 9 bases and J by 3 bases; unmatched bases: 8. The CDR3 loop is CASTGGEPKETQYF. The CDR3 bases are TGTGCCAGTACAGGGGGCGAACCAAAAGAGACCCAGTACTTC.

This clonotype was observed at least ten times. The DNA of the CDR3 is TGTGCCAGCAGCACTCGGACCTTGAGCTCCTACAATGAGCAGTTCTTC. This codes for CASSTRTLSSYNEQFF. The chain couples TRBV7-2 to TRBJ2-1; no firm D call. The CDR3 has 16 amino acids. Trimming pared 5 bases from V and 0 bases from J, leaving 14 bases between. Germline CDR1 reads SGHTA; CDR2 reads FQGNSA.

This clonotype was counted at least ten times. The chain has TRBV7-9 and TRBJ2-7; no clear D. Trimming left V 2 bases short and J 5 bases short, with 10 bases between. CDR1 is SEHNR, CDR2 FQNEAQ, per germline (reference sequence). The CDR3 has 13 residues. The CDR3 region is CASSLPGFDEQYF. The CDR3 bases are TGTGCCAGCAGCTTACCCGGGTTCGACGAGCAGTACTTC. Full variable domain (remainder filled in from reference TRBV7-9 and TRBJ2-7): DTGVSQNPRHKITKRGQNVTFRCDPISEHNRLYWYRQTLGQGPEFLTYFQNEAQLEKSRLLSDRFSAERPKGSFSTLEIQRTEQGDSAMYLCASSLPGFDEQYFGPGTRLTVT.

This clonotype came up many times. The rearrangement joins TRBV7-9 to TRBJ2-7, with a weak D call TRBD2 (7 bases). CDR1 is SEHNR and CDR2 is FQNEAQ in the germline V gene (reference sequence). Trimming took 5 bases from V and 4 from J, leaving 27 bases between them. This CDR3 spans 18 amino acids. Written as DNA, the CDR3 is TGTGCCAGCAGCCCTTCGACGGAGGGGGGGGCTATGGTGTACGAGCAGTACTTC. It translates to CASSPSTEGGAMVYEQYF.

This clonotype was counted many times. The CDR3, as DNA: TGTGCCAGCAGCCAAAGAATAGCAAGCACAGATACGCAGTATTTT. Protein sequence: CASSQRIASTDTQYF. This sequence joins TRBV3-1 and TRBJ2-3; D uncertain. CDR3 length: 15 amino acids. Germline values: CDR1 LGHDT, CDR2 YNNKEL (reference sequence). Trimming took 2 bases from V and 0 from J, leaving 9 bases between them.

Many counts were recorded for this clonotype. The CDR3 region has the DNA TGTGCCAGCAGTGGGGGACTGGGAGGGGACACTGAAGCTTTCTTT. The encoded protein is CASSGGLGGDTEAFF. The chain recombines TRBV11-2 with TRBJ1-1, with D perhaps matching TRBD1 (5 bases). CDR1 SGHAT and CDR2 FQNNGV come from the germline V gene. Trimming stripped 6 bases from V and 3 bases from J, with 17 bases between. The CDR3 totals 15 residues.

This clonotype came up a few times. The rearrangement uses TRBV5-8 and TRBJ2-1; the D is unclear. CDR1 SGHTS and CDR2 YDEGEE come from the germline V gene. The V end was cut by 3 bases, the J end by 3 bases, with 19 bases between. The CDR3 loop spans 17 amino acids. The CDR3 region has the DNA TGTGCCAGCAGCTCCCCAGCTATCACCTCAAGCTACAATGAGCAGTTCTTC. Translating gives CASSSPAITSSYNEQFF. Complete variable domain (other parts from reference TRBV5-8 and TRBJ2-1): EAGVTQSPTHLIKTRGQQATLRCSPISGHTSVYWYQQALGLGLQFLLWYDEGEERNRGNFPPRFSGRQFPNYSSELNVNALELEDSALYLCASSSPAITSSYNEQFFGPGTRLTVL.

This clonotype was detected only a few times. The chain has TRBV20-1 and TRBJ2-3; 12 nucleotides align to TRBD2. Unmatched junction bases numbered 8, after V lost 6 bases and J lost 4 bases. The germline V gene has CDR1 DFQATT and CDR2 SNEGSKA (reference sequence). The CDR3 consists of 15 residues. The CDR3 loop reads CSAVEGLAGPDTQYF. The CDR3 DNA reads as TGCAGTGCCGTAGAAGGACTAGCGGGACCAGATACGCAGTATTTT.

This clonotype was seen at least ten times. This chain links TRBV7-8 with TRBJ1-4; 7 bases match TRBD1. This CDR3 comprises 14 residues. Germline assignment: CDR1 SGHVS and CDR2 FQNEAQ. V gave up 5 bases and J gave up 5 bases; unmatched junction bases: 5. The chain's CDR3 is CASSRQGLNEKLFF. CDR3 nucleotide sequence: TGTGCCAGCAGCCGACAGGGTTTGAATGAAAAACTGTTTTTT.

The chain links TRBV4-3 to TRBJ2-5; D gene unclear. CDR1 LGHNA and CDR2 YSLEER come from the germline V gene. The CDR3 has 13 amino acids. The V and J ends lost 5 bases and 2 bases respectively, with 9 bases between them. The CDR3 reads CASSYLPQETQYF. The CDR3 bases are TGCGCCAGCAGCTATCTCCCACAAGAGACCCAGTACTTC.

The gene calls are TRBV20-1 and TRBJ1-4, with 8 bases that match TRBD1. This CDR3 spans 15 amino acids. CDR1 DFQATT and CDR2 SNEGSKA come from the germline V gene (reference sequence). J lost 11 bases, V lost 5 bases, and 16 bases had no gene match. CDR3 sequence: CSALGQGESQYKLFF. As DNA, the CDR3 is TGCAGTGCTCTTGGACAGGGCGAGTCCCAGTACAAACTGTTTTTT.

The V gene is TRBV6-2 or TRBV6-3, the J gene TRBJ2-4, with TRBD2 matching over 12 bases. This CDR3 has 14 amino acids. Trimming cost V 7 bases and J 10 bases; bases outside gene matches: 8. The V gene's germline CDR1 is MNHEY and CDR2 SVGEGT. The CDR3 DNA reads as TGTGCCAGCACCCCTAGCGGGAGGGCCTTGATTCAGTACTTC. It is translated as CASTPSGRALIQYF.